The subject of this entry is one T cell receptor (beta chain). Its specificity is unknown. CDR3 size: 12 residues. The germline V gene encodes CDR1 SQVTM and CDR2 ANQGSEA. V lost 6 bases and J 1 base, leaving 9 bases between the germline ends. TCRdb passed the 5' RACE reads through MiXCR, listing each CDR3 protein once. Found here are roughly 540,000 distinct CDR3 sequences, roughly a fifth of them singletons; the top ten hold around 0.9%. This sample was included in a study of identical twins. General observations from the study: Twins' surplus sharing was weaker for beta out-of-frame sequences.

The sample was also linked to a second study, of T cells expressing NK-cell markers. That work adds: Most of the eight sequenced donors tested HCMV-seropositive; one tested seronegative. Of the CD8+ T cell pool in six donors, roughly 1.0-7.5% was accounted for by dominant NKG2C+ clonotypes. Where several donors were concerned, these clonotypes also led the CD3+CD56-NKG2C+ fraction.

J is TRBJ2-5 and V is TRBV29-1, with D maybe TRBD1 (6 bases). Sequenced: CD4+ T cells sorted from blood. The sequence derives from a young woman in good health. DNA of the CDR3: TGCAGCGTCTCAGGGGTCCAAGAGACCCAGTACTTC. Translation gives CSVSGVQETQYF.